This TCR beta chain was recovered during a study of blood T cell repertoires in COVID-19. V gave up 3 bases and J gave up 0 bases, with 17 bases separating them. CDR3 length: 17 amino acids. Germline V gives CDR1 MNHEY, CDR2 SMNVEV (reference sequence). Per the study methods: Estimates of nucleated cell counts were drawn from the amplification of reference gene primers. The table came from immunoSEQ multiplex PCR; TCRdb's copy has only in-frame clones and leaves some out. D and trimming come from the DNA, and the V and J calls and clone size come from that table. This sample has just under 45,000 clones, with around 80% found just once.

This sequence joins TRBV27 and TRBJ1-2; D is uncertain. This sequence was found in a human donor in a cohort sampled during active COVID-19. The sequenced sample was peripheral blood. The DNA of the CDR3 is TGTGCCAGCAGTTTTGTAGGAGGGAATGCTGCTAACTATGGCTACACCTTC. Translating it yields CASSFVGGNAANYGYTF.